The clone carrying this TCR beta chain was picked up a small number of times. Its antigen remains unidentified. The sample comes from a study of CD8+CD57+ T cells in acquired aplastic anemia. Across the study: An average of approximately 11 million reads for CD4+ cells was obtained from healthy donors.

TCR beta VDJ and CDR3 profiling used genomic DNA as template. TCRdb used MiXCR to reprocess the reads, holding one entry per CDR3 protein. The sample yields approximately 170,000 distinct CDR3 sequences, approximately 52% seen once. General study findings and limits: Common to patients and controls were around 30 CD8+ CDR3 sequences. Patients versus controls showed no significant CD8+ Simpson's diversity difference.

Specimen: sorted CD4+, CD8+, or CD8+CD57+ T cells (not recorded which) from PBMCs. This receptor was identified in a human donor in good health, serving as a control.

CDR3 sequence (DNA): TGTGCCACCTCGGGGGGGGGCCAAGAGACCCAGTACTTC. Amino acid sequence: CATSGGGQETQYF. V usage is TRBV24-1 and J usage is TRBJ2-5, with TRBD2 identical over 8 bases. V dropped 9 bases and J dropped 1; count of bases not matched to a gene: 3. The CDR3 contains 13 residues. The germline V gene has CDR1 KGHDR and CDR2 SFDVKD.